Below, one T cell receptor beta chain is given with its context. No antigen is known for it. Within one base of it there is no much larger clone, and no base qualities were kept. To sequence the TCRbeta CDR3 region, genomic DNA was isolated from the sorted cells. The immunoSEQ Assay was used for sequencing of TCRbeta CDR3 regions. In its TCRdb copy, this immuneACCESS table keeps in-frame sequences only and misses some clones. Where compared with another copy, unresolved V genes explain less than half of these, and the others have no known cause. Counted in this sample were about 45,000 clones; about 88% of them appeared once. The top ten hold 13% of the sample. The sample is drawn from a study of OX40 agonist ivuxolimab in advanced cancers. Context from the whole study: The costimulatory receptor OX40 (CD134) was targeted by ivuxolimab, a fully human IgG2 agonistic monoclonal antibody. Of the 50 or so patients in dose escalation, 19 had hepatocellular carcinoma, some 15 had melanoma, 9 had renal cell carcinoma and 9 had head and neck cancer. Three dose-escalation patients achieved partial responses, one with hepatocellular carcinoma and two with cutaneous melanoma. The paper covers the monotherapy dose-escalation part of the phase I ivuxolimab trial, which included N of about 56 patients. Peripheral TCRbeta sequencing aimed to test whether ivuxolimab altered TCR sequence diversity and caused clonal T-cell expansion. The dose-escalation cohort was about 83% male with a mean age of about 58 years, ranging from roughly 20 to 80. Intravenous ivuxolimab was administered to patients every 2 weeks at six dose levels: 0.01, 0.1, 0.3, 1.5, 3 and 10 mg/kg. Patients were allowed to have had prior anti-PD-1, anti-PD-L1 or anti-CTLA-4 therapy, and around 40% of the dose-escalation patients had previously received checkpoint inhibitors. Results the study describes overall, beyond this receptor: Partial responders in the 0.1-3.0 mg/kg groups had among the lowest normalized peripheral clonal expansion, especially among CD8+ T cells. Low levels of normalized T-cell clonal expansion were also seen in some patients who did not respond. The antigen specificity of the clonally expanded peripheral T cells was not determined. After ivuxolimab, expanded clones were on average more numerous among CD8+ T cells than among CD4+ T cells. At doses from 0.1 to 3.0 mg/kg, clonal expansion was seen in both CD4+ and CD8+ blood T cells between baseline and week 6.

Inclusive of the bounding cysteine and phenylalanine, the CDR3 is 16 residues long. Solely the CDR3 DNA is kept, with 48 bases framed from the first base. The CDR1 and CDR2 encoded by the germline V gene are MDHEN and SYDVKM. The germline V and J ends show losses of 5 bases and 3 bases respectively, and no gene match explains 6 bases of the junction. The trial excluded patients who had a history of autoimmune disease or who were on systemic immunosuppression. Peripheral blood for TCR sequencing was collected from all dose cohorts at baseline, on cycle 4 day 1, and on cycle 7 day 1. The samples were taken from a phase I, first-in-human, multicenter, open-label dose-escalation trial of ivuxolimab. Adults with locally advanced or metastatic head and neck squamous cell, hepatocellular, melanoma or renal cell carcinoma were enrolled in the trial. Before TCR sequencing, CD4+ T cells and CD8+ T cells were sorted from peripheral blood as separate populations.

Material: CD4+ or CD8+ T cells sorted from blood, obtained in a trial of the OX40 agonist ivuxolimab. Rearrangement joined TRBV28 to TRBJ2-7, with TRBD2 matching 14 junction bases. The receptor was isolated from an adult with an advanced solid tumor such as melanoma, head and neck, liver or kidney cancer. The DNA sequence follows: TGTGCCAGCAGTCCCGTGACTAGCGGGAGGGTCTACGAGCAGTACTTC. Its translation reads: CASSPVTSGRVYEQYF.